This T cell receptor (beta chain) was recovered during a study of cytomegalovirus exposure and HLA in healthy donors. Points from the study as a whole: In a later analysis, V- and J-gene trimming of beta chains associated with a DCLRE1C missense variant, replicated independently. Sequencing depth roughly uniform across donors was assumed in presence/absence analyses. The authors excluded some V segments, including TRBV6-2 and TRBV6-3, as indistinguishable.

The PCR was carried out with 60 Vbeta primers and 13 Jbeta primers. This table comes from immunoSEQ multiplex PCR, and its TCRdb copy is limited to in-frame clones, with some not included. Of tens of thousands of clones detected, around 77% appear once; the ten largest clones hold less than 4.5%. With regard to this clone: Its antigen remains unidentified.

The CDR3 totals 14 residues. CDR1 SGHVS and CDR2 FQNEAQ come from the germline V gene. Trimming shortened V by 1 base and J by 2 bases, and 8 bases separated the two germline ends. This clonotype originated in a man under 40 in good health and CMV-seronegative. The chain uses TRBV7-8 and TRBJ1-2; D call uncertain. The sample comprised PBMCs. The CDR3 nucleotides read TGTGCCAGCAGCTTAGTCCCGGAGAACTATGGCTACACCTTC. It yields the protein CASSLVPENYGYTF.